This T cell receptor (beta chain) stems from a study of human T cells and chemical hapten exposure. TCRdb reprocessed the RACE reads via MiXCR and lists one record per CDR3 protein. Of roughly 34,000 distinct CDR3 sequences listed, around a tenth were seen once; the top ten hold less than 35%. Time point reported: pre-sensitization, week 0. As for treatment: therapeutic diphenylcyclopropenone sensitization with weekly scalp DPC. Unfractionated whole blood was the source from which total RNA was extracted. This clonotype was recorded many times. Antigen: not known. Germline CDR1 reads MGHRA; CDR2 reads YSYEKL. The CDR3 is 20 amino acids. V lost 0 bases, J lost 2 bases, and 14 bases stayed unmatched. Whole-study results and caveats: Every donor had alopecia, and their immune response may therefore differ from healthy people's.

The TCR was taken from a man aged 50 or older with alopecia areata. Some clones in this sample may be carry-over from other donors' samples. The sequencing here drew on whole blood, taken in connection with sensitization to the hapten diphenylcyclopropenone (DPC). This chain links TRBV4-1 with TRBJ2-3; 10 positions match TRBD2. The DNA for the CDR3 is TGCGCCAGCAGCCAAGATGGGCGAGCGGGAGGGCCGTGGGACACAGATACGCAGTATTTT. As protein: CASSQDGRAGGPWDTDTQYF.